A single sample is the source of the 11 T cell receptor beta chains below, sequenced in a study of shared clonotypes between healthy human individuals. Terminally differentiated effector memory CD45RA+ cells were left out of the naive CD8 fraction, which was CD45RO-negative and positively selected for CCR7. The protocol was immunoSEQ multiplex PCR, while the TCRdb copy is restricted to in-frame clones and leaves out a portion. The sample lists 2 million to 2.5 million clones; 90% to 95% were seen once. The sample taken for sequencing was naive CD8+ T cells from PBMCs. The receptors stem from a man younger than 30 in good health. Some clones in this sample may be carry-over from other donors' samples.

As concerns this clone: One end of the junction varies from germline; a read error may be responsible. The chain has TRBV6-6 and TRBJ2-1; no reliable D call. This CDR3 region has 12 residues. Germline CDR1 reads MNHNY; CDR2 reads SVGAGI (reference sequence). Here the CDR3 DNA reads TGTGCCAGCAGTTACAGCTACGATGAGCAGTTCTTC. Translating gives CASSYSYDEQFF.

The V call is TRBV10-1, the J call TRBJ1-1; 9 bases are shared with TRBD1. V was clipped by 3 bases and J by 1 base; unmatched bases: 6. Germline V gene data show CDR1 as WNHNN and CDR2 as SYGVQD (reference sequence). The CDR3 sequence is 16 residues long. This CDR3 is CASSDGDRAGNTEAFF. As DNA, the CDR3 is TGCGCCAGCAGTGATGGGGACAGGGCCGGGAACACTGAAGCTTTCTTT.

This chain uses TRBV19 with TRBJ1-5, with TRBD1 identical over 7 bases. This CDR3 spans 14 amino acids. With V trimmed by 1 base and J by 10 bases, 7 bases remained unmatched. Germline CDR1 reads LNHDA; CDR2 reads SQIVND (reference sequence). CDR3 loop: CASSIGQGSAPQHF. In DNA, the CDR3 is TGTGCCAGTAGTATAGGACAGGGTTCAGCACCCCAGCATTTT.

Regarding this clone: Other DNA sequences in the same sample also yield this CDR3. This chain connects TRBV6-1 to TRBJ2-7, with unresolved D. Germline V gene lookup returns CDR1 MNHNS and CDR2 SASEGT. Deletions cut 0 bases from V and 6 bases from J, with 6 bases between. The CDR3 runs to 12 residues. The CDR3 DNA reads as TGTGCCAGCAGTGAAGCGGCGAGCGAGCAGTACTTC. Its translation is CASSEAASEQYF.

The chain carries TRBV2 and TRBJ2-3, with 14 positions matching TRBD2. The CDR3 has 16 residues. V trimming: 4 bases; J trimming: 2 bases; junction bases outside the gene matches: 2. The germline V gene has CDR1 SNHLY and CDR2 FYNNEI. CDR3 sequence (DNA): TGTGCCAGCAGTGTGGGACTAGCGGGGGCCACAGATACGCAGTATTTT. Residues: CASSVGLAGATDTQYF.

This sequence joins TRBV19 and TRBJ1-1; D is perhaps TRBD1 (5 bases). In germline, CDR1 is LNHDA, CDR2 SQIVND (reference sequence). V was shortened by 4 bases and J by 5 bases, with 14 bases between the two germline ends. There are 14 residues in the CDR3. The CDR3 nucleotides are TGTGCCAGTAGTAGGCAAGGTCGGGGGACTGAAGCTTTCTTT. It specifies CASSRQGRGTEAFF.

This clone was detected only once. This chain connects TRBV4-1 to TRBJ2-1; no clear D. The CDR3 spans 15 residues. Germline V lookup: CDR1 MGHRA, CDR2 YSYEKL. Trimming took off 0 bases at V and 8 bases at J, with 14 bases between the two ends. The CDR3 loop is CASSQDGLRSYEQFF. The CDR3, as DNA: TGCGCCAGCAGCCAAGATGGCCTTCGAAGCTATGAGCAGTTCTTC.

The J gene is TRBJ2-7, the V gene TRBV27; TRBD1 matches 8 bases. Losses at the gene ends were 0 bases for V and 2 bases for J; bases not matched to a gene: 6. Germline CDR1 and CDR2: MNHEY and SMNVEV (reference sequence). This CDR3 has 16 residues. CDR3 region: CASSLSWGDRTYEQYF. The CDR3 DNA reads as TGTGCCAGCAGTTTATCGTGGGGGGACAGGACCTACGAGCAGTACTTC.

As to this clone: Different DNA sequences within this sample yield the same CDR3. The chain combines TRBV27 with TRBJ2-3; D ambiguous. CDR1 is MNHEY and CDR2 is SMNVEV in the germline V gene (reference sequence). V was clipped by 4 bases and J by 1 base, with 3 bases between them. The CDR3 runs to 12 residues. The CDR3 region has the DNA TGTGCCAGCAGTTCTCGCACAGATACGCAGTATTTT. Its protein is CASSSRTDTQYF.

The chain has TRBV5-6 and TRBJ1-1; 8 nucleotides match TRBD1. Germline CDR1 is SGHDT and CDR2 is YYEEEE. Unmatched junction bases numbered 2, after V lost 3 bases and J lost 7 bases. This CDR3 has 12 residues. This CDR3 reads CASSSGTGEAFF. Written as DNA, the CDR3 is TGTGCCAGCAGCTCCGGGACAGGTGAAGCTTTCTTT.

The V and J genes are TRBV4-3 and TRBJ2-7; 8 bases line up with TRBD2. The V segment lost 2 bases and the J segment 3 bases; nucleotides outside the gene matches: 9. The CDR3 totals 16 residues. Per germline, CDR1 LGHNA and CDR2 YSLEER. The CDR3 region is CASSQRLTSAFYEQYF. The CDR3 bases are TGCGCCAGCAGCCAAAGATTGACTAGCGCGTTCTACGAGCAGTACTTC.